A single T cell receptor beta chain is shown here with its context. As yet, its antigen is unknown. This sample stems from a study of cytotoxic CD8 clonotypes in ibrutinib-treated CLL. Study as a whole: There were around twelve relapsed/refractory patients and about 15 treatment-naive patients, and 17 to 18 were IGHV unmutated.

Germline CDR1 and CDR2: MDHEN and SYDVKM. V lost 5 bases, J lost 4 bases, and 17 bases lay in between. CDR3 length: 15 amino acids. Study results and caveats: Samples were collected at differing times from sustained-remission and progressing patients. Public clonotypes, an uncommon group, contracted or remained stable on treatment. Increased clonality at ibrutinib response gave way to a return toward baseline at progression.

Clones were read by immunoSEQ multiplex PCR, and TCRdb kept only the in-frame ones, dropping some. The profile shows about 76,000 clones, over 80% of them singletons. This TCR was recovered from a human donor with chronic lymphocytic leukemia. This material consisted of PBMCs, taken after 24 months of ibrutinib treatment. V usage is TRBV28 and J usage is TRBJ1-1; D is perhaps TRBD1 (6 bases). CDR3 amino acids: CASSTPRGATTEAFF. CDR3 DNA sequence: TGTGCCAGCAGTACCCCGCGGGGGGCCACCACTGAAGCTTTCTTT.